This T cell receptor (beta chain) was recorded in a study of T cells in Graves' hyperthyroidism and ophthalmopathy. Across the whole study: Before any treatment, at initial diagnosis, peripheral blood was collected.

V gave up 5 bases and J gave up 5 bases, with 15 bases separating them. Looked up from germline, CDR1 is MNHEY and CDR2 is SVGEGT. This CDR3 region has 14 residues. Regarding the study as a whole: Most thyroid clonotypes with frequency above 0.001 were detected in blood.

TCR beta CDR3 regions were amplified from RNA transcripts. The study used the HTBI primer set for a first-round RT-PCR of the TCR CDR3. TCRdb ran MiXCR on the multiplex PCR reads and lists one entry per CDR3 protein. The table records approximately 600,000 distinct CDR3 sequences, 14% of them present only once. This clonotype showed up many times. What it binds is unknown. This chain connects TRBV6-2 or TRBV6-3 to TRBJ2-5; D perhaps matches TRBD1 (6 bases). The receptor was derived from a woman in her 30s with Graves' hyperthyroidism that later progressed to Graves' ophthalmopathy. The source material was blood. CDR3 region: CASSTGSSGETQYF. In nucleotides, the CDR3 is TGTGCCAGCAGTACAGGGAGCTCCGGTGAGACCCAGTACTTC.